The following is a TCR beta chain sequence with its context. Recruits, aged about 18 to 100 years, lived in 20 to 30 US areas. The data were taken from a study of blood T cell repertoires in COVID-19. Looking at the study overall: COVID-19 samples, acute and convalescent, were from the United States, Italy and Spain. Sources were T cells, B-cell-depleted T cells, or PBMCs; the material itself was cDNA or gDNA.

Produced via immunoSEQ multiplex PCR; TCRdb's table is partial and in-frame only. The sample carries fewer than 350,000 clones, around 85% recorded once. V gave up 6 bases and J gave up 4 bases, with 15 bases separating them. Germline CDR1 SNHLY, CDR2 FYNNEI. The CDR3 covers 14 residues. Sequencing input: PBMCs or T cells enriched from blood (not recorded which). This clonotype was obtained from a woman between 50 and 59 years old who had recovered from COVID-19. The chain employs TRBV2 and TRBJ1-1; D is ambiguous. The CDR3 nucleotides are TGTGCCAGCAGCGCGACCAGAGGGCCCACTGAAGCTTTCTTT. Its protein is CASSATRGPTEAFF.